Below, 13 T cell receptor beta chains from the same sample are listed, as sequenced in a study of identical twins. In TCRdb, the 5' RACE reads were re-called with MiXCR into one record per CDR3 protein. The sample yields 600,000 to 800,000 distinct CDR3 sequences, 20% to 25% seen once. A further study also used this sample, focusing on T cells expressing NK-cell markers.

The specimen sequenced was PBMCs. These receptors were taken from a woman aged 18-29 years in good health.

This clonotype was detected only a few times. The chain joins TRBV20-1 to TRBJ2-1, with TRBD2 matching over 7 bases. Germline CDR1 DFQATT, CDR2 SNEGSKA (reference sequence). The V segment lost 4 bases and the J segment 2 bases; nucleotides outside the gene matches: 5. The CDR3 has 14 residues. The CDR3 nucleotides read TGCAGTGCTAAGACTAGCCAGCCCTACAATGAGCAGTTCTTC. It codes for CSAKTSQPYNEQFF.

This chain connects TRBV20-1 to TRBJ2-3; 16 bases are shared with TRBD2. Germline values: CDR1 DFQATT, CDR2 SNEGSKA (reference sequence). V shed 3 bases and J 7 bases; nucleotides not matched to a gene: 4. CDR3 length: 15 amino acids. Written as DNA, the CDR3 is TGCAGTGCTAGTGGGACTAGCGGGGGGGCCTATACGCAGTATTTT. Translated, it gives CSASGTSGGAYTQYF.

J is TRBJ2-1 and V is TRBV15; D not resolved. The CDR3 sequence is 11 residues long. The V end lost 5 bases, the J end lost 4 bases, and 3 bases lay between the germline ends. Germline CDR1 LNHNV, CDR2 YYDKDF (reference sequence). The CDR3: CATSGYNEQFF. Written as DNA, the CDR3 is TGTGCCACCAGCGGATACAATGAGCAGTTCTTC.

The V gene is TRBV27, the J gene TRBJ2-3; unclear D gene. Between the trimmed V and J ends, which lost 9 bases and 2 bases, there was a span of 24 bases. The CDR3 has 17 residues. Per germline, CDR1 MNHEY and CDR2 SMNVEV (reference sequence). The CDR3 reads CARPAPLRTENTDTQYF. In DNA form, the CDR3 reads TGTGCCAGGCCCGCCCCCTTACGGACCGAAAACACAGATACGCAGTATTTT.

V usage is TRBV7-2 and J usage is TRBJ2-1; 8 nucleotides match TRBD1. V gave up 5 bases and J gave up 3 bases; unmatched junction bases: 6. This CDR3 spans 15 amino acids. Germline CDR1 reads SGHTA; CDR2 reads FQGNSA. The CDR3 coding sequence is TGTGCCAGCAGCCAAGACAGGGGAATCTACAATGAGCAGTTCTTC. Encoded protein: CASSQDRGIYNEQFF.

This clonotype was seen at least ten times. DNA for the CDR3: TGTGCCAGCAGCCAAGCGGGGACGCCGAATCAGCCCCAGCATTTT. It specifies CASSQAGTPNQPQHF. V gene TRBV3-1 combines with J gene TRBJ1-5; D might be TRBD1 (5 bases). Germline-derived CDR1 and CDR2 are LGHDT and YNNKEL (reference sequence). V lost 1 base and J lost 4, with 11 bases in between. The CDR3 is made up of 15 amino acids.

This clonotype appeared many times. The CDR3 DNA follows: TGCAGCGTTGAAGATCGGACAGACTATGGCTACACCTTC. It is translated as CSVEDRTDYGYTF. V usage is TRBV29-1 and J usage is TRBJ1-2, with a possible D match to TRBD1 (6 bases). V was trimmed by 0 bases and J by 3 bases, leaving 8 bases between them. The CDR3 runs to 13 residues. Germline V gene lookup returns CDR1 SQVTM and CDR2 ANQGSEA.

This clonotype was counted ten times or more. In DNA form, the CDR3 reads TGTGCCATCAGCGGGACTAGCGGGAGGGCAGATACGCAGTATTTT. This translates into CAISGTSGRADTQYF. The chain combines TRBV10-3 with TRBJ2-3, with 16 bases lining up with TRBD2. Germline V gene lookup returns CDR1 ENHRY and CDR2 SYGVKD. V was pared by 6 bases and J by 4 bases, with 1 base of the junction left unmatched. The CDR3 loop spans 15 amino acids.

CDR3 coding DNA: TGTGCCAGCGGGGACGGGGGACCAGCCGGGGAGCTGTTTTTT. Translation gives CASGDGGPAGELFF. The chain couples TRBV7-3 to TRBJ2-2; TRBD2 might be the D (6 bases). Trimming cost V 8 bases and J 6 bases, with 16 bases left between them. This CDR3 spans 14 amino acids. Germline CDR1 and CDR2: SGHTA and FQGTGA.

This clonotype was seen repeatedly, ten times or more. V and J are TRBV15 and TRBJ2-7; D gene ambiguous. Germline lookup yields CDR1 LNHNV and CDR2 YYDKDF (reference sequence). The CDR3 extends over 13 amino acids. V gave up 4 bases and J gave up 8 bases, with 15 bases separating them. The CDR3, as DNA: TGTGCCACCAGCACAGAGTTTGGCTTGAAGCAGTACTTC. Translation: CATSTEFGLKQYF.

This clonotype turned up a few times. The J gene is TRBJ2-3, the V gene TRBV3-1; D call uncertain. Trimming removed 0 bases at V and 11 bases at J, with 9 bases between. The CDR3 covers 12 residues. CDR1 and CDR2 from the germline V gene are LGHDT and YNNKEL (reference sequence). Here the CDR3 reads CASSQEGIKQYF. The CDR3 DNA sequence: TGTGCCAGCAGCCAAGAGGGTATAAAGCAGTATTTT.

This clonotype was seen ten or more times. V and J are TRBV20-1 and TRBJ2-5; a weak D match, TRBD2 (5 bases). Germline CDR1 and CDR2: DFQATT and SNEGSKA (reference sequence). The germline V and J ends were trimmed by 1 base and 4 bases, with 13 bases remaining between them. The CDR3 has 14 residues. The CDR3 protein is CSARGGLPAETQYF. CDR3 DNA sequence: TGCAGTGCTAGAGGTGGACTGCCAGCAGAGACCCAGTACTTC.

The chain recombines TRBV20-1 with TRBJ2-3, with 7 bases that match TRBD2. Germline values: CDR1 DFQATT, CDR2 SNEGSKA (reference sequence). V shed 4 bases, J shed 4 bases, and the junction held 11 bases outside the gene matches. This CDR3 region has 15 residues. CDR3 loop: CSATGTTPPADTQYF. The CDR3, as DNA: TGCAGTGCTACCGGGACTACTCCTCCCGCAGATACGCAGTATTTT.